This entry features one TCR beta chain sequence. Antigen specificity is unknown. Time point specified: patch test 1, 2 weeks after DPC sensitization. Sample treatment: therapeutic diphenylcyclopropenone sensitization with weekly scalp DPC. This specimen comes from a study of human T cells and chemical hapten exposure. The wider study: Read at 6 days, the patch tests placed 0.01% DPC on the upper back.

Unique molecular identifiers were attached to individual cDNA molecules within the library. How the authors handled the data: Per sample, the median was around 100,000 TCRs, with values from about 24,000 to 680,000. TCRdb ran MiXCR on the RACE reads and lists one entry per CDR3 protein. TCRdb's processing, not the study's, gives the V and J calls here. The sample records roughly 190,000 distinct CDR3 sequences, around 20% being singletons. Study-wide results and limits: The formation of large CDR3 similarity clusters by expanded TCRs significantly exceeded that of controls.

The sequence was obtained from a woman aged 50 to 60 with alopecia areata. Some clones in this sample may be carry-over from other donors' samples. The sample here was whole blood, taken in connection with sensitization to the hapten diphenylcyclopropenone (DPC).

CDR3 sequence: CASRDQGGNYGYTF. CDR3 DNA: TGTGCCAGCAGGGACCAGGGAGGAAACTATGGCTACACCTTC. This chain uses TRBV12-3 or TRBV12-4 with TRBJ1-2; a weak D match, TRBD1 (5 bases). This CDR3 is built from 14 residues. The ends were cut back, 6 bases at V and 2 bases at J, with 13 bases in the middle.